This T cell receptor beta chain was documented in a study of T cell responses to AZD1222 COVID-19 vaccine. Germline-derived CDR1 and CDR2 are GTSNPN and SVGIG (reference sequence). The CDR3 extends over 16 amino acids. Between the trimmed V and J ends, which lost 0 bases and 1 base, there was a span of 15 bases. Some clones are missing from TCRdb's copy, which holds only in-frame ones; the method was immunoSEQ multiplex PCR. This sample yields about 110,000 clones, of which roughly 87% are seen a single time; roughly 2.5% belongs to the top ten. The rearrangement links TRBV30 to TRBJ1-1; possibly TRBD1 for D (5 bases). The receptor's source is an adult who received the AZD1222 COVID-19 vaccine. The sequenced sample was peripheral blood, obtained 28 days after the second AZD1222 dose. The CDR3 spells CAWSVLKGRGNTEAFF. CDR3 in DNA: TGTGCCTGGAGTGTTCTTAAGGGACGGGGGAACACTGAAGCTTTCTTT. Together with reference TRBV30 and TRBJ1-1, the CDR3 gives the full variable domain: SQTIHQWPATLVQPVGSPLSLECTVEGTSNPNLYWYRQAAGRGLQLLFYSVGIGQISSEVPQNLSASRPQDRQFILSSKKLLLSDSGFYLCAWSVLKGRGNTEAFFGQGTRLTVV.